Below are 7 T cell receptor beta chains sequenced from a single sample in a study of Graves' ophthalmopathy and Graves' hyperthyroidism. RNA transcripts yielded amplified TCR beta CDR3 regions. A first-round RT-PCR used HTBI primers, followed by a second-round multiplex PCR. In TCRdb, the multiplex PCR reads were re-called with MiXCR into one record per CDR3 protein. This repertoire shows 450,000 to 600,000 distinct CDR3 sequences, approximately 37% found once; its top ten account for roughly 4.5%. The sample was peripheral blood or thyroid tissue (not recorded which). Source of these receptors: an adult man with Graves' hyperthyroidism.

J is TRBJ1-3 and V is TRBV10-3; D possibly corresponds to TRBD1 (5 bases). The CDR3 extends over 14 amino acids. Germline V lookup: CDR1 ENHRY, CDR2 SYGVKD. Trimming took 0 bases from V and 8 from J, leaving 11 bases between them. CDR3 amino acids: CAISESGASDTIYF. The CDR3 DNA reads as TGTGCCATCAGTGAGTCAGGGGCGAGCGACACCATATATTTT.

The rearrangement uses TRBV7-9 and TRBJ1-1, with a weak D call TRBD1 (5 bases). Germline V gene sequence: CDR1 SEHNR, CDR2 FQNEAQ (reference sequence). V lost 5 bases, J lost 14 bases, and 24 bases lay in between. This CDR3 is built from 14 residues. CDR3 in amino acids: CASSNRDRQDEQFF. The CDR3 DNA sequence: TGTGCCAGCAGCAACCGGGACCGTCAGGACGAGCAGTTCTTT.

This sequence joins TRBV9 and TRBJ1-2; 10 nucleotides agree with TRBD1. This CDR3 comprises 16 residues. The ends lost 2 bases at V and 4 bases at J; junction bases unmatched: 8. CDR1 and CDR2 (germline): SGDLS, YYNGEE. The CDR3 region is CASSVRPGQGTYGYTF. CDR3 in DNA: TGTGCCAGCAGCGTGAGACCGGGACAGGGGACCTATGGCTACACCTTC. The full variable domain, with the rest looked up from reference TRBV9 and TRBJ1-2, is DSGVTQTPKHLITATGQRVTLRCSPRSGDLSVYWYQQSLDQGLQFLIQYYNGEERAKGNILERFSAQQFPDLHSELNLSSLELGDSALYFCASSVRPGQGTYGYTFGSGTRLTVV.

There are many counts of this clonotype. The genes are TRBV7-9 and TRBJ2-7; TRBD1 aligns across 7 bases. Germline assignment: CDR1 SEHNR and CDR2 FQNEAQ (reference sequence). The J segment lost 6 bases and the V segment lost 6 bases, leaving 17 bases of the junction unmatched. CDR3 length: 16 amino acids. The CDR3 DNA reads TGTGCCAGCAGTTCCACCACAGGGGCCCGATCCAGCGAGCAGTACTTC. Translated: CASSSTTGARSSEQYF.

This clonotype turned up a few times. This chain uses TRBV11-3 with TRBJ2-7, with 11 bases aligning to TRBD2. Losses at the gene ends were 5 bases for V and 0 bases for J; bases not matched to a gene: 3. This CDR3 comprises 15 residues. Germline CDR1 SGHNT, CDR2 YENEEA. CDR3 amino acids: CASSQTSGTSYEQYF. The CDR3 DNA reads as TGTGCCAGCAGCCAGACTAGCGGGACCTCCTACGAGCAGTACTTC.

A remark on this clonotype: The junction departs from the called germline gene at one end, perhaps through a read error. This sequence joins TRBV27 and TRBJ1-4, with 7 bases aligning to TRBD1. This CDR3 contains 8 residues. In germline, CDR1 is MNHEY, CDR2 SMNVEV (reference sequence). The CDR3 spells CASSWTGF. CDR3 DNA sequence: TGTGCCAGCAGTTGGACAGGTTTT.

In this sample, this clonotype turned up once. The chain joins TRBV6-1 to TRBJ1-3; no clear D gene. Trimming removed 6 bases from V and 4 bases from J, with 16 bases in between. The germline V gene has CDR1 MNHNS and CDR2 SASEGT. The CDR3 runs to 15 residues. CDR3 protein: CASRALGTWGNTIYF. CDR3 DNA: TGTGCCAGCAGAGCCTTGGGCACATGGGGAAACACCATATATTTT.